This T cell receptor beta chain appears in the sequencing data of a study of blood T cell repertoires in COVID-19. Looking at the study overall: T cells, B-cell-depleted T cells, or PBMCs provided the cDNA or gDNA that served as material.

In the original workflow: Nucleated cell number was recorded as an estimate derived from reference gene primer amplification. Profiled with immunoSEQ multiplex PCR; TCRdb holds only in-frame clones, not every one. V, J and clone size reflect that table, while D and trimming were determined from the DNA. The sample includes about 120,000 clones, 90% of them seen just once. V dropped 1 base and J dropped 2 bases, with 7 bases sitting between them. CDR1 and CDR2 (germline): MNHEY, SVGAGI. This CDR3 region has 14 residues. The sequence came from a man aged 55 to 69 with COVID-19, enrolled during active disease. Sequencing was done on a sample of peripheral blood. The chain combines TRBV6-5 with TRBJ2-3; weak D call: TRBD2 (5 bases). CDR3 nucleotide sequence: TGTGCCAGCAGTTACTATCGGGACACAGATACGCAGTATTTT. It yields the protein CASSYYRDTDTQYF.